The 26 T cell receptor beta chains below all came from one sample that was sequenced in a study of T cells after yellow fever vaccination. TCRdb fed the 5' RACE reads into MiXCR, producing one record per CDR3 protein. The sample lists around 500,000 distinct CDR3 sequences, just over 20% seen once, with about a sixth in the top ten. The specimen was PBMCs, collected less than 25 days after the first yellow fever vaccination. The receptors originated from a man aged 18 to 35 who received the YFV17D yellow fever vaccine.

The table lists this clonotype with a count of one. The CDR3 region is CATNGGSNTEAFF. CDR3 sequence (DNA): TGTGCAACGAATGGAGGTTCGAACACTGAAGCTTTCTTT. This chain uses TRBV12-3 or TRBV12-4 with TRBJ1-1; D remains unclear. The CDR3 loop spans 13 amino acids.

V usage is TRBV20-1 and J usage is TRBJ1-6; no reliable D call. The CDR3 has 16 residues. The V gene lost 1 base and the J gene lost 8 bases, with 18 bases spanning the gap. In germline, CDR1 is DFQATT, CDR2 SNEGSKA (reference sequence). The CDR3 sequence: CSARGIQQVEDSPLHF. The CDR3 bases are TGCAGTGCTAGAGGGATCCAACAAGTCGAGGATTCACCCCTCCACTTT.

Only a few counts were recorded for this clonotype. V usage is TRBV7-2 and J usage is TRBJ2-2; D may be TRBD1 (6 bases). The V gene's germline CDR1 is SGHTA and CDR2 FQGNSA. This CDR3 spans 15 amino acids. V was cut by 10 bases and J by 2 bases, with 17 bases left in between. The CDR3 protein is CATKLQGPNTGELFF. As DNA, the CDR3 is TGTGCCACCAAACTCCAGGGGCCCAACACCGGGGAGCTGTTTTTT.

A few counts support this clonotype. This chain links TRBV10-3 with TRBJ1-3; D not resolved. This CDR3 is built from 15 residues. Germline-derived CDR1 and CDR2 are ENHRY and SYGVKD. V was shortened by 4 bases and J by 2 bases, with 12 bases between the two germline ends. In DNA form, the CDR3 reads TGTGCCATCAGTGGGGGTTGGCAGGCTGGAAACACCATATATTTT. Protein product: CAISGGWQAGNTIYF.

This clonotype has just a few counts. J is TRBJ2-4 and V is TRBV7-2, with D possibly being TRBD2 (7 bases). Trimming left V 7 bases short and J 15 bases short, with 22 bases between. CDR3 length: 13 amino acids. CDR1 SGHTA and CDR2 FQGNSA come from the germline V gene. The CDR3: CASTRGAKSVWYF. As DNA, the CDR3 is TGTGCCAGCACCCGGGGGGCCAAATCCGTTTGGTACTTC.

This chain links TRBV12-3 or TRBV12-4 with TRBJ2-5; 8 nucleotides match TRBD2. This CDR3 region has 14 residues. J was trimmed by 4 bases and V by 5 bases; bases with no gene match: 6. DNA for the CDR3: TGTGCCAGCAGTCGGGGGGGCCGCGGAGAGACCCAGTACTTC. Protein product: CASSRGGRGETQYF.

This chain joins TRBV7-9 and TRBJ2-3, with D possibly TRBD2 on 5 matching bases. The CDR3 runs to 15 residues. Trimming pared 5 bases from V and 2 bases from J, leaving 14 bases between. Looked up from germline, CDR1 is SEHNR and CDR2 is FQNEAQ (reference sequence). CDR3 protein: CASSLMEVFTDTQYF. CDR3 DNA sequence: TGTGCCAGCAGCCTCATGGAGGTGTTCACAGATACGCAGTATTTT.

The chain is built from TRBV7-6 and TRBJ2-7; TRBD2 matches at 10 bases. The CDR3 has 14 amino acids. The germline CDR1 and CDR2 sequences are SGHVS and FNYEAQ. Trimming took 4 bases from V and 5 from J; bases not matched to a gene: 5. CDR3 amino acids: CASSYGTSVNEQYF. In DNA, the CDR3 is TGTGCCAGCAGCTACGGGACTAGCGTGAACGAGCAGTACTTC.

V is TRBV27 and J is TRBJ2-2; possible D gene TRBD1, 5 bases. Trimming left V 2 bases short and J 3 bases short, with 13 bases between. The germline V gene has CDR1 MNHEY and CDR2 SMNVEV (reference sequence). This CDR3 is built from 16 residues. CDR3: CASSLGAGWYTGELFF. Here the CDR3 DNA reads TGTGCCAGCAGTTTAGGGGCAGGGTGGTACACCGGGGAGCTGTTTTTT.

This clonotype has more than one count but fewer than ten. The chain couples TRBV18 to TRBJ1-1; 7 bases match TRBD1. The CDR3 contains 14 residues. V was pared by 1 base and J by 9 bases, with 8 bases of the junction left unmatched. Germline V gene data show CDR1 as KGHSH and CDR2 as LQKENI. Here the CDR3 reads CASSPQGGPVQAFF. CDR3 coding DNA: TGTGCCAGCTCACCACAAGGGGGCCCCGTCCAAGCTTTCTTT.

The CDR3 DNA reads TGTGCCAGCAGTGGGGCGGGGGCCGGAGAGACCCAGTACTTC. Its protein product is CASSGAGAGETQYF. V and J are TRBV6-1 and TRBJ2-5, with D possibly TRBD2 on 7 matching bases. There are 14 residues in the CDR3. V was pared by 4 bases and J by 4 bases, with 13 bases between. Germline values: CDR1 MNHNS, CDR2 SASEGT.

This chain uses TRBV4-1 with TRBJ1-6; D is undetermined. Trimming removed 2 bases from V and 0 bases from J, with 17 bases in between. Per germline, CDR1 MGHRA and CDR2 YSYEKL. CDR3 length: 19 residues. CDR3 DNA: TGCGCCAGCAGCCAATTGCACTTGGTACCGAGCTCCTATAATTCACCCCTCCACTTT. Amino acid sequence: CASSQLHLVPSSYNSPLHF.

This chain links TRBV5-8 with TRBJ2-7, with D perhaps TRBD2 (6 bases). The V and J ends lost 2 bases and 3 bases respectively, with 18 bases between them. The CDR3 has 16 amino acids. Per germline, CDR1 SGHTS and CDR2 YDEGEE. CDR3 DNA: TGTGCCAGCAGCTTAAGCGGGCCGAGGTTTTTCTACGAGCAGTACTTC. Protein: CASSLSGPRFFYEQYF.

This clonotype was found a few times. The genes are TRBV6-1 and TRBJ2-5, with 14 positions matching TRBD2. The trim removed 7 bases at V and 6 bases at J, leaving 4 bases unmatched. This CDR3 has 14 amino acids. Germline V gene sequence: CDR1 MNHNS, CDR2 SASEGT. The CDR3 is CASTGLAGGQTQYF. The CDR3 DNA is TGTGCCAGCACTGGACTAGCGGGGGGACAGACCCAGTACTTC.

The chain is built from TRBV6-2 or TRBV6-3 and TRBJ2-6; no clear D. CDR1 and CDR2 from the germline V gene are MNHEY and SVGEGT. Trimming shortened V by 4 bases and J by 0 bases, and 13 bases separated the two germline ends. The CDR3 sequence is 17 residues long. The CDR3 loop is CASSFRVQTSGANVLTF. CDR3 DNA sequence: TGTGCCAGCAGTTTTCGAGTACAGACCTCTGGGGCCAACGTCCTGACTTTC.

The chain combines TRBV24-1 with TRBJ2-1; D uncertain. The CDR3 loop spans 16 amino acids. V was trimmed by 3 bases and J by 3 bases, leaving 14 bases between them. CDR1 KGHDR and CDR2 SFDVKD come from the germline V gene. The chain's CDR3 is CATSDPGANHYNEQFF. The DNA for the CDR3 is TGTGCCACCAGTGATCCCGGAGCAAACCACTACAATGAGCAGTTCTTC.

This clonotype was seen more than once but under ten times. The rearrangement joins TRBV5-1 to TRBJ2-7; 7 nucleotides align to TRBD2. With 3 bases clipped from V and 7 bases from J, the junction kept 13 bases outside the gene matches. Germline CDR1 reads SGHRS; CDR2 reads YFSETQ. The CDR3 loop spans 15 amino acids. The CDR3 DNA reads as TGCGCCAGCAGCTCTAAGGAGCGGGGAGGACCGGAGCAGTACTTC. Translation: CASSSKERGGPEQYF.

The sample holds a few counts of this clonotype. The genes are TRBV12-3 or TRBV12-4 and TRBJ2-7; the D gene is possibly TRBD1 (7 bases). V was trimmed by 5 bases and J by 3 bases, leaving 14 bases between them. CDR3 length: 14 residues. The CDR3 loop reads CASSQGGFYYEQYV. DNA for the CDR3: TGTGCCAGCAGTCAGGGGGGATTCTACTACGAGCAGTACGTC.

The chain recombines TRBV28 with TRBJ1-1; unclear D gene. Deletions cut 4 bases from V and 6 bases from J, with 12 bases between. This CDR3 contains 13 residues. In germline, CDR1 is MDHEN, CDR2 SYDVKM. In nucleotides, the CDR3 is TGTGCCAGCAGTTGGTATTTAGGGCCTGAAGCTTTCTTT. The encoded protein is CASSWYLGPEAFF. The variable domain in full, completed from reference TRBV28 and TRBJ1-1, reads DVKVTQSSRYLVKRTGEKVFLECVQDMDHENMFWYRQDPGLGLRLIYFSYDVKMKEKGDIPEGYSVSREKKERFSLILESASTNQTSMYLCASSWYLGPEAFFGQGTRLTVV.

V is TRBV20-1 and J is TRBJ2-1; TRBD2 aligns across 11 bases. The CDR3 is made up of 12 amino acids. V was pared by 7 bases and J by 6 bases, with 2 bases of the junction left unmatched. Germline V lookup: CDR1 DFQATT, CDR2 SNEGSKA (reference sequence). Here the CDR3 reads CSVAGGTNEQFF. As DNA, the CDR3 is TGCAGTGTAGCGGGGGGGACCAATGAGCAGTTCTTC.

The V and J genes are TRBV28 and TRBJ1-2; D is uncertain. CDR3 size: 13 residues. CDR1 is MDHEN and CDR2 is SYDVKM in the germline V gene. Trimming removed 7 bases at V and 1 base at J, with 10 bases between. For the CDR3, the DNA is TGTGCCAGCATTCCATCGGATAACTATGGCTACACCTTC. Translating it yields CASIPSDNYGYTF.

The chain carries TRBV9 and TRBJ2-3; maybe TRBD2 (6 bases). CDR3 length equals 14 residues. V shed 4 bases and J shed 4 bases, with 13 bases lying between them. Germline CDR1 is SGDLS and CDR2 is YYNGEE. The CDR3 protein is CASSYTGDSDTQYF. Written as DNA, the CDR3 is TGTGCCAGCAGCTACACGGGGGACTCAGATACGCAGTATTTT. The full variable domain, in which reference TRBV9 and TRBJ2-3 provide the parts outside the CDR3, is DSGVTQTPKHLITATGQRVTLRCSPRSGDLSVYWYQQSLDQGLQFLIQYYNGEERAKGNILERFSAQQFPDLHSELNLSSLELGDSALYFCASSYTGDSDTQYFGPGTRLTVL.

In this sample, this clonotype turned up many times. The chain couples TRBV20-1 to TRBJ2-3, with 10 positions matching TRBD2. Germline loops: CDR1 DFQATT, CDR2 SNEGSKA (reference sequence). V shed 3 bases, J shed 4 bases, and the junction held 4 bases outside the gene matches. The CDR3 totals 14 residues. CDR3: CSASRGTSADTQYF. In nucleotides, the CDR3 is TGCAGTGCTAGCCGGGGGACTAGCGCAGATACGCAGTATTTT.

The rearrangement uses TRBV6-1 and TRBJ1-1; unclear D gene. This CDR3 has 14 amino acids. Germline V gene sequence: CDR1 MNHNS, CDR2 SASEGT. V was trimmed by 4 bases and J by 1 base, leaving 10 bases between them. The CDR3 protein is CASSGNYPNTEAFF. Here the CDR3 DNA reads TGTGCCAGCAGTGGAAACTACCCGAACACTGAAGCTTTCTTT.

This clonotype was seen a handful of times. The CDR3 spells CASSNVLAGGPRKNIQYF. CDR3 bases: TGTGCCAGCAGCAACGTACTAGCGGGGGGGCCGAGGAAAAACATTCAGTACTTC. The J gene is TRBJ2-4, the V gene TRBV6-1; 13 bases match TRBD2. After removal of 6 bases from V and 4 bases from J, the junction contained 12 bases not matched to a gene. Germline values: CDR1 MNHNS, CDR2 SASEGT. The length of the CDR3 is 18 residues.

This clonotype has a handful of counts. This chain links TRBV7-2 with TRBJ1-5; D remains ambiguous. Germline V lookup: CDR1 SGHTA, CDR2 FQGNSA. This CDR3 comprises 12 residues. Between the trimmed V and J ends, which lost 5 bases and 6 bases, there was a span of 8 bases. CDR3 region: CASSPNLQPQHF. In nucleotides, the CDR3 is TGTGCCAGCAGCCCCAATCTTCAGCCCCAGCATTTT.